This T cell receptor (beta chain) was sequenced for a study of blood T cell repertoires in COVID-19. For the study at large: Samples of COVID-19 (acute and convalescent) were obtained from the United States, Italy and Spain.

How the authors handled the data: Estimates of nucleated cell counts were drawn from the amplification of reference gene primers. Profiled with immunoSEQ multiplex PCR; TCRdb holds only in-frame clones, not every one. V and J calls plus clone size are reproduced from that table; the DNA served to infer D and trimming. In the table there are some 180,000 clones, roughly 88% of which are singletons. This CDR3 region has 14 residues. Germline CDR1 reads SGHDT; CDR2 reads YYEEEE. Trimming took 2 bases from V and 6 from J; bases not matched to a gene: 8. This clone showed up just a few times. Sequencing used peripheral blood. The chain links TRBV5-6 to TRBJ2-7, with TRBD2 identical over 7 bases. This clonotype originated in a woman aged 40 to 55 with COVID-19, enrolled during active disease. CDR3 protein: CASSFRLAVGEQYF. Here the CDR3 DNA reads TGTGCCAGCAGCTTTAGGCTAGCGGTCGGCGAGCAGTACTTC. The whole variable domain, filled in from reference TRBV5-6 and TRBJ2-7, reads DAGVTQSPTHLIKTRGQQVTLRCSPKSGHDTVSWYQQALGQGPQFIFQYYEEEERQRGNFPDRFSGHQFPNYSSELNVNALLLGDSALYLCASSFRLAVGEQYFGPGTRLTVT.